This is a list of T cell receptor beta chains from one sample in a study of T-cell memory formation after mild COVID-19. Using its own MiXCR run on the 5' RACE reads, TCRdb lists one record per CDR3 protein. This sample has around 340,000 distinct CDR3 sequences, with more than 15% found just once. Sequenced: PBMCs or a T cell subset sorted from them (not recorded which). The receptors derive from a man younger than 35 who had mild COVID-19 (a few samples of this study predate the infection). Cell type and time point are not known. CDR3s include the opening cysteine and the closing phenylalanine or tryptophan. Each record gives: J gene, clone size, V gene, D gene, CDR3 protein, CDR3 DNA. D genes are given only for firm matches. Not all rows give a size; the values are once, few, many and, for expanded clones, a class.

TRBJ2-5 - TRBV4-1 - CASSQDFGGPETQYF TGCGCCAGCAGCCAAGATTTTGGAGGGCCAGAGACCCAGTACTTC
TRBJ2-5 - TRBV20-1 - CSASVQKETQYF TGCAGTGCTAGTGTCCAGAAAGAGACCCAGTACTTC
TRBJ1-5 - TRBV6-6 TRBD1 CATRTGDQPQHF TGTGCCACAAGGACAGGGGACCAGCCCCAGCATTTT
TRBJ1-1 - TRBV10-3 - CAISAREGASTEAFF TGTGCCATCAGTGCCCGTGAGGGCGCGAGCACTGAAGCTTTCTTT
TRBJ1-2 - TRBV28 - CASSSRQGYTF TGTGCCAGCAGTTCACGGCAGGGCTACACCTTC
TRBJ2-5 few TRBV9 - CASSEGRLSETQYF TGTGCCAGCAGCGAGGGCAGGCTTTCAGAGACCCAGTACTTC
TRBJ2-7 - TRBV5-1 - CASSLVVGTPAKEQYF TGCGCCAGCAGCTTGGTGGTCGGGACGCCGGCGAAGGAGCAGTACTTC
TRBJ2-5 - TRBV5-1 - CASSPTLRRETQYF TGCGCCAGCAGCCCAACACTGAGGCGGGAGACCCAGTACTTC
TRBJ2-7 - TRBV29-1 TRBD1 CSVSGGQGSGEQYF TGCAGCGTTTCGGGGGGACAGGGGAGCGGCGAGCAGTACTTC
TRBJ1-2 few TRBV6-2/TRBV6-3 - CASSYSRGHGYTF TGTGCCAGCAGTTACTCGAGAGGGCATGGCTACACCTTC
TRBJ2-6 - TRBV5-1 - CASSLRASGSSGANVLTF TGCGCCAGCAGCTTACGGGCAAGTGGTAGCTCTGGGGCCAACGTCCTGACTTTC
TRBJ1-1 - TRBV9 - CASSVATFNTEAFF TGTGCCAGCAGCGTAGCTACTTTTAATACTGAAGCTTTCTTT
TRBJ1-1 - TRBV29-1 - CSATEGYTEAFF TGCAGCGCAACGGAGGGGTATACTGAAGCTTTCTTT
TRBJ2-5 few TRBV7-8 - CASGRGPETQYF TGTGCCAGCGGCCGCGGTCCGGAGACCCAGTACTTC
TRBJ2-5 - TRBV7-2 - CASTRGSAGQEETQYF TGTGCCAGCACCCGAGGATCGGCAGGGCAAGAGGAGACCCAGTACTTC
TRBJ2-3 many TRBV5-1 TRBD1 CASSLQRDSYTDTQYF TGCGCCAGCAGCTTGCAAAGGGACAGCTACACAGATACGCAGTATTTT
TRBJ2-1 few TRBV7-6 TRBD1 CASSFVTGNSNEQFF TGTGCCAGCAGCTTCGTGACAGGGAATTCTAATGAGCAGTTCTTC
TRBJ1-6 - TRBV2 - CAGGRDQSPLHF TGTGCCGGAGGGAGGGATCAATCACCCCTCCACTTT
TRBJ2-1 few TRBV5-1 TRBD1 CASSSRQGAYNEQFF TGCGCCAGCAGCTCTAGACAGGGGGCCTACAATGAGCAGTTCTTC
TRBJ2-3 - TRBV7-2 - CASSLDVGGVSTDTQYF TGTGCCAGCAGCTTGGACGTTGGCGGGGTTAGCACAGATACGCAGTATTTT
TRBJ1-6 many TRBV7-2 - CASSPRGPPNSPLHF TGTGCCAGCAGCCCCCGAGGGCCACCTAATTCACCCCTCCACTTT
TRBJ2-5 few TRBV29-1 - CSVLKFGDTLQETQYF TGCAGCGTTTTGAAGTTTGGCGATACTCTCCAAGAGACCCAGTACTTC
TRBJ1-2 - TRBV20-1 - CSARSGLRNGYTF TGCAGTGCCAGATCTGGATTGAGGAATGGCTACACCTTC
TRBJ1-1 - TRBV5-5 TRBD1 CASSWGPWTGGNTEAFF TGTGCCAGCAGCTGGGGACCTTGGACAGGGGGGAACACTGAAGCTTTCTTT
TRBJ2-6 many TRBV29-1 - CSAALPGAVGANVLTF TGCAGCGCCGCGCTTCCGGGGGCTGTTGGGGCCAACGTCCTGACTTTC
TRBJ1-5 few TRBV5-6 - CASSRWRGAVPNQPQHF TGTGCCAGCAGCCGGTGGAGGGGCGCCGTCCCAAACCAGCCCCAGCATTTT
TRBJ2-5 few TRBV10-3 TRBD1 CAISNTGEETQYF TGTGCCATCAGCAATACAGGGGAAGAGACCCAGTACTTC
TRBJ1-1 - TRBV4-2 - CASSQDAGNTEAFF TGTGCCAGCAGCCAAGATGCAGGGAACACTGAAGCTTTCTTT
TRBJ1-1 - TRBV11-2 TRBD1 CASSLSGQGNTEAFF TGTGCCAGCAGCTTGTCGGGACAGGGAAACACTGAAGCTTTCTTT
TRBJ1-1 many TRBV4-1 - CASSPRENTEAFF TGCGCCAGCAGCCCCCGGGAGAACACTGAAGCTTTCTTT
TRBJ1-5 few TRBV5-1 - CASSLDPGQNQPQHF TGCGCCAGCAGCTTGGACCCGGGTCAGAACCAGCCCCAGCATTTT
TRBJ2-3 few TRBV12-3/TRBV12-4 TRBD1 CATGTGGTDTQYF TGTGCCACCGGGACAGGGGGAACAGATACGCAGTATTTT
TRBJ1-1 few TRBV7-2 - CASSLGYSPTEAFF TGTGCCAGCAGCTTAGGTTACAGTCCCACTGAAGCTTTCTTT
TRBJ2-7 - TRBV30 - CAWGSGYEQYF TGTGCCTGGGGGTCGGGCTACGAGCAGTACTTC
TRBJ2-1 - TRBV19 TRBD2 CASSINLAGAGVYNEQFF TGTGCCAGTAGTATAAATCTAGCGGGGGCCGGAGTCTACAATGAGCAGTTCTTC
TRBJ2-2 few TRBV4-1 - CASSREGRSPNTGELFF TGCGCCAGCAGCCGAGAAGGACGGAGCCCAAACACCGGGGAGCTGTTTTTT
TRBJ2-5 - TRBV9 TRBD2 CASSPSGGAGPLNF TGTGCCAGCAGCCCTAGCGGGGGGGCTGGGCCGCTGAACTTC
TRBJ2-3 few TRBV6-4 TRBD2 CASRGLAGGTDTQYF TGTGCCAGCAGGGGACTAGCGGGGGGCACAGATACGCAGTATTTT
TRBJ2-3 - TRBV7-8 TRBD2 CASSLARLAGSTDTQYF TGTGCCAGCAGCTTAGCGAGACTAGCGGGGTCCACAGATACGCAGTATTTT
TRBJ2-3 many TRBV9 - CASSVNGVSDTQYF TGTGCCAGCAGCGTGAACGGGGTCTCAGATACGCAGTATTTT
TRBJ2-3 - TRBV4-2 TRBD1 CASSQNRGRDTQYF TGTGCCAGCAGCCAAAACAGGGGCAGAGATACGCAGTATTTT
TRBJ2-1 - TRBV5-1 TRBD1 CASSGGQGVSYNEQFF TGCGCCAGCAGCGGCGGACAGGGGGTCTCCTACAATGAGCAGTTCTTC
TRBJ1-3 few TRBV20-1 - CSASSGRDTIYF TGCAGTGCTTCGTCCGGTCGGGACACCATATATTTT
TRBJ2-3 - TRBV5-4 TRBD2 CASSSWTSGADTQYF TGTGCCAGCAGCTCGTGGACTAGTGGCGCAGATACGCAGTATTTT
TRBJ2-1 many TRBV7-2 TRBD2 CATPKPGLAGNEQFF TGTGCCACCCCGAAACCGGGACTAGCGGGCAATGAGCAGTTCTTC
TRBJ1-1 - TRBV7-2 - CASSFSEAMNTEAFF TGTGCCAGCAGCTTTTCCGAGGCCATGAACACTGAAGCTTTCTTT
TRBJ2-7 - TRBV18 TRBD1 CASSPPGQGVRSYEQYF TGTGCCAGCTCACCACCCGGACAGGGTGTTAGGTCCTACGAGCAGTACTTC
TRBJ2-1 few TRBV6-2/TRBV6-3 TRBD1 CASNADRVYNEQFF TGTGCCAGCAACGCCGACAGGGTCTACAATGAGCAGTTCTTC
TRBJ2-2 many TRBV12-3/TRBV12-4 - CASSANRDYTGELFF TGTGCCAGCAGTGCTAACCGGGACTACACCGGGGAGCTGTTTTTT
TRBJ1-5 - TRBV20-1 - CSARSSGLSNQPQHF TGCAGTGCTAGGTCCTCCGGACTTAGCAATCAGCCCCAGCATTTT
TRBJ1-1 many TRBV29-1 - CSVGRMNTEAFF TGCAGCGTTGGTAGGATGAACACTGAAGCTTTCTTT
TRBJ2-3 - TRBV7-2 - CASSLEVGLADTQYF TGTGCCAGCAGCTTAGAGGTCGGGTTGGCAGATACGCAGTATTTT
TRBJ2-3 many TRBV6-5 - CASSGLGTDTQYF TGTGCCAGCAGCGGATTAGGAACAGATACGCAGTATTTT
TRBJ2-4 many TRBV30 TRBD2 CAWTGGDIQYF TGTGCCTGGACCGGGGGGGACATTCAGTACTTC
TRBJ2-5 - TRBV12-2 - CASRLVGTSGGPETQYF TGTGCAAGTCGCTTAGTGGGGACTAGCGGGGGGCCGGAGACCCAGTACTTC